This note documents a single TCR beta chain sequence. Its cognate antigen is unknown. The sample comes from a study of CD8 T cells in Susac syndrome. Study-wide points: By the study's own acknowledgment, its TCR sequencing and HLA analysis included relatively few individuals.

As controls, healthy donors matched for age and sex were used. Random hexamers were used to reverse transcribe the RNA input (about 0.45 to 1 ug). An immunoSEQ multiplex PCR generated amplified TCR beta CDR3 products spanning 54 Vbeta and 13 Jbeta. TCRdb fed the immunoSEQ multiplex PCR reads into MiXCR, producing one record per CDR3 protein. This table has 120,000 to 150,000 distinct CDR3 sequences, around 94% appearing once. Sequenced input: CD8+ T cells from PBMCs. This clonotype originated in a human donor in good health.

CDR3 region: CASSEIAGPNEQFF. CDR3 DNA sequence: TGTGCCAGCAGCGAAATAGCGGGACCGAATGAGCAGTTCTTC. This sequence joins TRBV9 and TRBJ2-1; the match to TRBD2 covers 8 bases. The CDR3 length is 14 residues. CDR1 and CDR2 (germline): SGDLS, YYNGEE. V gave up 3 bases and J gave up 7 bases; unmatched junction bases: 6.